This entry lists 13 T cell receptor beta chains sequenced from one sample in a study of T cell responses to AZD1222 COVID-19 vaccine. The protocol was immunoSEQ multiplex PCR, while the TCRdb copy is restricted to in-frame clones and leaves out a portion. The sample records around 140,000 clones, roughly nine tenths being singletons. The source was peripheral blood, collected on day 0 of AZD1222 vaccination. These TCRs come from an adult in good health.

The rearrangement links TRBV7-8 to TRBJ2-7, with D hard to call. The CDR3 loop spans 11 amino acids. Germline CDR1 SGHVS, CDR2 FQNEAQ. V gave up 3 bases and J gave up 4 bases, with 4 bases separating them. CDR3 nucleotide sequence: TGTGCCAGCAGCTTCGCTTACGAGCAGTACTTC. It translates to CASSFAYEQYF.

A few counts support this clone. The chain is built from TRBV7-9 and TRBJ1-5; TRBD1 agrees at 7 bases. The CDR3 contains 15 residues. The V gene's germline CDR1 is SEHNR and CDR2 FQNEAQ (reference sequence). After removal of 10 bases from V and 0 bases from J, the junction contained 9 bases not matched to a gene. CDR3 sequence reads: CAIQGGGYSNQPQHF. The CDR3 DNA follows: TGTGCCATCCAGGGGGGGGGCTATAGCAATCAGCCCCAGCATTTT.

V gene TRBV7-6 combines with J gene TRBJ2-1; a weak D match, TRBD2 (6 bases). CDR3 size: 19 residues. The ends were cut back, 5 bases at V and 0 bases at J, with 23 bases in the middle. Germline V gene sequence: CDR1 SGHVS, CDR2 FNYEAQ. CDR3 nucleotide sequence: TGTGCCAGCAGCCCCCAGGGTGCGGGGCCTGTAAGCTCCTACAATGAGCAGTTCTTC. It specifies CASSPQGAGPVSSYNEQFF.

This sequence joins TRBV29-1 and TRBJ1-6, with D unresolved. Germline lookup yields CDR1 SQVTM and CDR2 ANQGSEA. There are 10 residues in the CDR3. Trimming cost V 8 bases and J 8 bases, with 7 bases left between them. This CDR3 is CSPADSPLHF. DNA of the CDR3: TGCAGCCCGGCTGATTCACCCCTCCACTTT.

The chain joins TRBV12-3 or TRBV12-4 to TRBJ1-1, with a tentative D call TRBD1 (5 bases). The CDR3 spans 13 residues. V lost 5 bases to trimming and J lost 7 bases, with 14 bases between them. CDR3 residues: CASSRDGGDEAFF. The CDR3 nucleotides are TGTGCCAGCAGTAGGGACGGAGGAGATGAAGCTTTCTTT.

The chain links TRBV5-5 to TRBJ1-5; TRBD1 matches 7 bases. The CDR3 is 16 amino acids. V shed 5 bases and J 4 bases; nucleotides not matched to a gene: 12. Germline assignment: CDR1 SGHKS and CDR2 YYEKEE (reference sequence). CDR3 region: CASRPGGALINQPQHF. In nucleotides, the CDR3 is TGTGCCAGCAGACCAGGGGGGGCCCTAATTAATCAGCCCCAGCATTTT.

V gene TRBV5-1 combines with J gene TRBJ1-6; D possibly corresponds to TRBD1 (6 bases). Germline V gene data show CDR1 as SGHRS and CDR2 as YFSETQ. Trimming removed 4 bases at V and 8 bases at J, with 16 bases between. The CDR3 is made up of 15 amino acids. CDR3 region: CASSLKRSGDSPLHF. The CDR3, as DNA: TGCGCCAGCAGCCTGAAAAGGTCAGGGGATTCACCCCTCCACTTT.

This clone has a single count. CDR3 amino acids: CASSLDRGREQYF. The CDR3 DNA sequence: TGCGCCAGCAGCTTAGACAGGGGACGCGAGCAGTACTTC. V and J are TRBV5-1 and TRBJ2-7; 8 bases are a match to TRBD1. Germline V gene sequence: CDR1 SGHRS, CDR2 YFSETQ. This CDR3 has 13 residues. V dropped 2 bases and J dropped 6; count of bases not matched to a gene: 4.

This rearrangement joins TRBV20-1 to TRBJ2-1; D is unclear. The V end was cut by 3 bases, the J end by 9 bases, with 9 bases between. The CDR3 is 11 amino acids. Per germline, CDR1 DFQATT and CDR2 SNEGSKA (reference sequence). CDR3 coding DNA: TGCAGTGCTAGGGCAGGAGTTGAGCAGTTCTTC. This codes for CSARAGVEQFF.

The chain recombines TRBV6-1 with TRBJ2-7; TRBD2 matches 11 bases. After removal of 5 bases from V and 6 bases from J, the junction contained 9 bases not matched to a gene. Looked up from germline, CDR1 is MNHNS and CDR2 is SASEGT. The CDR3 is made up of 15 amino acids. CDR3 residues: CASSLSSGGPSEQYF. The CDR3 DNA sequence: TGTGCCAGCAGTCTCTCTAGCGGGGGGCCCTCCGAGCAGTACTTC.

The V gene is TRBV5-4, the J gene TRBJ1-2, with TRBD1 matching 8 bases. Per the germline V gene, CDR1 is SGHNT and CDR2 is YYREEE (reference sequence). V gave up 4 bases and J gave up 0 bases; unmatched junction bases: 11. This CDR3 contains 17 residues. The CDR3 nucleotides are TGTGCCAGCAGCCTTTACGGACAGGGCGAATCTAACTATGGCTACACCTTC. Protein: CASSLYGQGESNYGYTF.

This clone showed up just once. The CDR3 DNA follows: TGTGCCAGCAGTGTTAAGGGGCTTTTTCCTACTGAAGCTTTCTTT. Translated, it gives CASSVKGLFPTEAFF. The rearrangement uses TRBV6-4 and TRBJ1-1, with D perhaps matching TRBD1 (5 bases). The CDR3 runs 15 residues. Germline-derived CDR1 and CDR2 are MRHNA and SNTAGT. V dropped 4 bases and J dropped 5 bases, with 17 bases sitting between them.

The rearrangement uses TRBV7-9 and TRBJ2-3; D is unclear. Germline loops: CDR1 SEHNR, CDR2 FQNEAQ (reference sequence). This CDR3 spans 14 amino acids. V lost 5 bases, J lost 4 bases, and 13 bases lay in between. CDR3 protein: CASSANAYADTQYF. The CDR3 coding sequence is TGTGCCAGCAGCGCTAACGCCTATGCAGATACGCAGTATTTT.